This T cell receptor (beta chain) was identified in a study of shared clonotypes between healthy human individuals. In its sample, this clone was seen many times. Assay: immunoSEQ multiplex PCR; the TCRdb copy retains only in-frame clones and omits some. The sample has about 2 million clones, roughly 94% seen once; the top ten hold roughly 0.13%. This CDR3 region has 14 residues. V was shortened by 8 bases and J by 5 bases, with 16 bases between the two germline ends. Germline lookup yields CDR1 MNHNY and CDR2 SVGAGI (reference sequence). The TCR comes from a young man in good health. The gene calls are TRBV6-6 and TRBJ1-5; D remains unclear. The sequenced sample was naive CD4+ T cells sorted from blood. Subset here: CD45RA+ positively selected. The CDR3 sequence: CASSYIGQDQPQHF. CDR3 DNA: TGTGCCAGCTCCTATATAGGCCAGGATCAGCCCCAGCATTTT.